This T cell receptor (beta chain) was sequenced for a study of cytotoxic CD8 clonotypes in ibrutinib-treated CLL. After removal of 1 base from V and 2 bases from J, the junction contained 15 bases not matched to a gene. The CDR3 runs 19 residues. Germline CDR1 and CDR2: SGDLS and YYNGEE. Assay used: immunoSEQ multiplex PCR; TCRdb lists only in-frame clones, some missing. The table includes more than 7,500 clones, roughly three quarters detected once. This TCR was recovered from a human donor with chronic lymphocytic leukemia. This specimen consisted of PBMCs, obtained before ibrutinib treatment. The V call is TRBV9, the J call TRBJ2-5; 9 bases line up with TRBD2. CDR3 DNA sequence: TGTGCCAGCAGCGTACTGACCGGGACTAGCTCCCCGGGTCAAGAGACCCAGTACTTC. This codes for CASSVLTGTSSPGQETQYF.